The 29 T cell receptor beta chains reported below all come from one sample, sequenced in a study of CD8+CD57+ T cells in acquired aplastic anemia. Genomic DNA acted as the template from which TCR beta VDJ combination and CDR3 sequence profiling were carried out. Via MiXCR, TCRdb re-called the reads, giving one row per CDR3 protein. The table has more than 100,000 distinct CDR3 sequences, around 46% seen once. Material for sequencing was sorted CD4+, CD8+, or CD8+CD57+ T cells (not recorded which) from PBMCs. These receptors were taken from a human donor in good health, serving as a control.

This clonotype appeared a few times. V is TRBV29-1 and J is TRBJ1-1; 7 positions match TRBD1. This CDR3 is built from 13 residues. V lost 7 bases, J lost 1 base, and 6 bases stayed unmatched. Germline values: CDR1 SQVTM, CDR2 ANQGSEA. CDR3 sequence (DNA): TGCAGCGCCGTGGGACAGAGGAACACTGAAGCTTTCTTT. Translating gives CSAVGQRNTEAFF.

This clonotype was detected a few times. The V call is TRBV4-2, the J call TRBJ2-1; D call uncertain. The V gene's germline CDR1 is LGHNA and CDR2 YNFKEQ. The CDR3 spans 17 residues. V lost 7 bases, J lost 0 bases, and 19 bases lay in between. The CDR3 nucleotides read TGTGCCAGCACCCTTGACTCTCTCTTTAGCTCCTACAATGAGCAGTTCTTC. Protein product: CASTLDSLFSSYNEQFF.

Points on this clonotype: As the CDR3 is not closed by the conserved phenylalanine or tryptophan, this likely results from a read error. The chain is built from TRBV19 and TRBJ1-6; no clear D. V gave up 3 bases and J gave up 2 bases, with 17 bases separating them. The germline V gene encodes CDR1 LNHDA and CDR2 SQIVND (reference sequence). This CDR3 comprises 18 residues. DNA of the CDR3: TGTGCCAGTAGTATGGCCAGACACAAGAGCCCCTATAATTCACCCCTCCACTTA. Its protein is CASSMARHKSPYNSPLHL.

This clonotype was observed at least ten times. The chain recombines TRBV6-1 with TRBJ1-2; D uncertain. This CDR3 comprises 18 residues. The germline gives CDR1 MNHNS, CDR2 SASEGT. V lost 0 bases to trimming and J lost 4 bases, with 21 bases between them. In DNA form, the CDR3 reads TGTGCCAGCAGTGAAGCGACCACAAACTCAAAAAGGAGCTATGGCTACACCTTC. This sequence encodes CASSEATTNSKRSYGYTF.

The gene calls are TRBV9 and TRBJ2-5, with TRBD2 matching 9 bases. CDR3 length: 14 residues. The V gene's germline CDR1 is SGDLS and CDR2 YYNGEE. The trim removed 4 bases at V and 3 bases at J, leaving 4 bases unmatched. As DNA, the CDR3 is TGTGCCAGCAGCAAGACTAGCGGAGAAGAGACCCAGTACTTC. Translating it yields CASSKTSGEETQYF.

This clonotype was counted ten times or more. The chain uses TRBV5-5 and TRBJ1-1; the D is unclear. Germline V gene data show CDR1 as SGHKS and CDR2 as YYEKEE (reference sequence). The V and J ends lost 1 base and 1 base respectively, with 2 bases between them. The CDR3 loop spans 12 amino acids. CDR3 region: CASSLWNTEAFF. The CDR3 DNA is TGTGCCAGCAGCTTGTGGAACACTGAAGCTTTCTTT.

This clonotype was seen ten or more times. The J gene is TRBJ1-6, the V gene TRBV2, with a possible D match to TRBD1 (6 bases). CDR1 SNHLY and CDR2 FYNNEI come from the germline V gene. There are 16 residues in the CDR3. V was shortened by 1 base and J by 10 bases, with 17 bases between the two germline ends. The CDR3 DNA follows: TGTGCCAGCAGTGAAGGGGAGGGGGGAGGTTCGTCACCCCTCCACTTT. Its translation is CASSEGEGGGSSPLHF. Full variable domain (outside the CDR3, taken from reference TRBV2 and TRBJ1-6): EPEVTQTPSHQVTQMGQEVILRCVPISNHLYFYWYRQILGQKVEFLVSFYNNEISEKSEIFDDQFSVERPDGSNFTLKIRSTKLEDSAMYFCASSEGEGGGSSPLHFGNGTRLTVT.

This clonotype was counted a single time. V is TRBV2 and J is TRBJ1-5; maybe TRBD1 (6 bases). CDR3 length equals 15 residues. Germline-derived CDR1 and CDR2 are SNHLY and FYNNEI. The germline V and J ends were trimmed by 8 bases and 0 bases, with 14 bases remaining between them. This CDR3 is CASALKTGSNQPQHF. In nucleotides, the CDR3 is TGTGCCAGCGCGCTAAAGACAGGTAGCAATCAGCCCCAGCATTTT.

This clonotype was observed many times. The rearrangement links TRBV11-1 to TRBJ2-3; 7 bases line up with TRBD2. CDR1 and CDR2 from the germline V gene are SGHAT and FQDESV (reference sequence). This CDR3 has 16 amino acids. The V gene end was trimmed by 5 bases and the J gene end by 3 bases; junction bases not matched to a gene: 11. The CDR3 nucleotides read TGTGCCAGCAGCCCAGCGGCGGGGGTGGGGACAGATACGCAGTATTTT. It yields the protein CASSPAAGVGTDTQYF. Combining the CDR3 with reference TRBV11-1 and TRBJ2-3 gives the whole variable domain EAEVAQSPRYKITEKSQAVAFWCDPISGHATLYWYRQILGQGPELLVQFQDESVVDDSQLPKDRFSAERLKGVDSTLKIQPAELGDSAMYLCASSPAAGVGTDTQYFGPGTRLTVL.

V is TRBV2 and J is TRBJ1-2, with D unclear. V lost 5 bases and J 4 bases, leaving 5 bases between the germline ends. Germline V CDR1 and CDR2: SNHLY, FYNNEI. The CDR3 extends over 11 amino acids. The DNA for the CDR3 is TGTGCCAGCAGTTGGAGCTATGGCTACACCTTC. Translating it yields CASSWSYGYTF.

This clonotype was observed at least ten times. This chain connects TRBV11-2 to TRBJ2-3; D possibly corresponds to TRBD1 (5 bases). The V end was cut by 4 bases, the J end by 0 bases, with 14 bases between. This CDR3 has 16 amino acids. Germline V gene sequence: CDR1 SGHAT, CDR2 FQNNGV. CDR3 in amino acids: CASSSSRGRSTDTQYF. CDR3 nucleotide sequence: TGTGCCAGCAGCTCTTCAAGGGGCAGAAGCACAGATACGCAGTATTTT.

The rearrangement links TRBV29-1 to TRBJ2-1; TRBD2 matches at 7 bases. The CDR3 spans 16 residues. V gave up 3 bases and J gave up 0 bases; unmatched junction bases: 8. Germline-derived CDR1 and CDR2 are SQVTM and ANQGSEA. The DNA for the CDR3 is TGCAGCGTTGAGGGTTGGAGACTAGCCTCCTACAATGAGCAGTTCTTC. It specifies CSVEGWRLASYNEQFF.

The chain is built from TRBV20-1 and TRBJ2-5; TRBD2 might be the D (7 bases). V was shortened by 5 bases and J by 0 bases, with 13 bases between the two germline ends. CDR3 length: 14 residues. Germline values: CDR1 DFQATT, CDR2 SNEGSKA (reference sequence). The CDR3 coding sequence is TGCAGTGCTTTTGGGGGGGCCGACCAAGAGACCCAGTACTTC. Translation gives CSAFGGADQETQYF.

This clonotype was detected a few times. The V call is TRBV5-1, the J call TRBJ1-6, with TRBD1 matching 7 bases. Germline values: CDR1 SGHRS, CDR2 YFSETQ. The length of the CDR3 is 14 residues. Trimming removed 1 base from V and 7 bases from J; junction bases left unmatched: 2. CDR3 coding DNA: TGCGCCAGCAGCTTGCAACAGGGGAATTCACCCCTCCACTTT. Translating it yields CASSLQQGNSPLHF.

With respect to this clonotype: Given a much more abundant clone one base away, this may be a read error. The J gene is TRBJ1-2, the V gene TRBV10-3; a weak D match, TRBD1 (6 bases). This CDR3 has 13 residues. Trimming removed 2 bases from V and 8 bases from J, with 12 bases in between. Germline lookup yields CDR1 ENHRY and CDR2 SYGVKD. CDR3 amino acids: CAISEGGSSGYTF. DNA for the CDR3: TGTGCCATCAGTGAGGGGGGCTCAAGCGGCTACACCTTC.

The rearrangement joins TRBV9 to TRBJ1-2, with 8 bases aligning to TRBD1. CDR1 is SGDLS, CDR2 YYNGEE, per germline. With V trimmed by 4 bases and J by 7 bases, 9 bases remained unmatched. The CDR3 consists of 14 residues. CDR3 protein: CASSLRQGRSGYTF. In DNA, the CDR3 is TGTGCCAGCAGCCTTCGACAGGGGAGAAGTGGCTACACCTTC.

This rearrangement joins TRBV25-1 to TRBJ2-5, with D uncertain. CDR1 and CDR2 (germline): MGHDK, SYGVNS. Trimming pared 4 bases from V and 2 bases from J, leaving 11 bases between. The CDR3 covers 14 residues. CDR3 region: CASSAPGKQETQYF. The CDR3, as DNA: TGTGCCAGCAGTGCCCCAGGCAAACAAGAGACCCAGTACTTC.

The chain links TRBV11-1 to TRBJ2-7; TRBD1 matches 12 bases. This CDR3 region has 17 residues. V gave up 5 bases and J gave up 4 bases; unmatched junction bases: 12. Germline values: CDR1 SGHAT, CDR2 FQDESV (reference sequence). Here the CDR3 reads CASSARTGTGGAYEQYF. CDR3 nucleotide sequence: TGTGCCAGCAGCGCGCGGACCGGGACAGGGGGCGCGTACGAGCAGTACTTC.

This clonotype appeared a few times. The V and J genes are TRBV5-6 and TRBJ1-2, with 10 nucleotides matching TRBD1. Germline trimming cut 0 bases from V and 4 bases from J; bases unmatched to any gene: 6. The CDR3 length is 16 residues. In germline, CDR1 is SGHDT, CDR2 YYEEEE. CDR3 in DNA: TGTGCCAGCAGCTTGGAGGACAGGGGGGGAGGCTATGGCTACACCTTC. Translated, it gives CASSLEDRGGGYGYTF.

About this clonotype: Just one base apart from a much larger clone, this may be a read error. CDR3 region: CASSSPPISYNEQFF. The CDR3 bases are TGTGCCAGCAGCTCTCCCCCAATTTCCTACAATGAGCAGTTCTTC. The rearrangement joins TRBV11-2 to TRBJ2-1; no reliable D call. Between the trimmed V and J ends, which lost 4 bases and 1 base, there was a span of 11 bases. The CDR3 runs to 15 residues. Germline CDR1 reads SGHAT; CDR2 reads FQNNGV.

The V gene is TRBV12-3 or TRBV12-4, the J gene TRBJ2-3, with D possibly TRBD1 on 6 matching bases. The CDR3 spans 17 residues. Trimming took off 6 bases at V and 0 bases at J, with 19 bases between the two ends. The DNA of the CDR3 is TGTGCCAGCAGACCTTCGTACAGGGACGGGAGCACAGATACGCAGTATTTT. Translation: CASRPSYRDGSTDTQYF.

This clonotype has more than one count but fewer than ten. A much larger clone lies one base from this, so it may be a read error. The rearrangement links TRBV4-3 to TRBJ2-6, with D uncertain. Germline CDR1 and CDR2: LGHNA and YSLEER. There are 17 residues in the CDR3. CDR3 loop: CASSEEALISGANVLTF. The CDR3 bases are TGCGCCAGCAGCGAAGAAGCGTTGATCTCTGGGGCCAACGTCCTGACTTTC.

In this sample, this clonotype turned up a few times. The chain recombines TRBV29-1 with TRBJ1-1; 7 bases agree with TRBD1. CDR1 SQVTM and CDR2 ANQGSEA come from the germline V gene. The CDR3 runs to 14 residues. J gave up 4 bases and V 4 bases, and 9 bases lay outside the gene matches. In DNA, the CDR3 is TGCAGCGTTGTGGGGCTGACAGGGAGCACTGAAGCTTTCTTT. Translating gives CSVVGLTGSTEAFF.

This clonotype was seen a single time. A read error may be the cause here, since a much bigger clone is one base away. This CDR3 is missing its conserved last phenylalanine or tryptophan, likely due to a read error. The chain has TRBV2 and TRBJ2-1; 8 bases are a match to TRBD2. The CDR3 totals 17 residues. V lost 2 bases to trimming and J lost 4 bases; unmatched junction nucleotides: 10. The germline V gene encodes CDR1 SNHLY and CDR2 FYNNEI. CDR3 coding DNA: TGTGCCAGCAGTGAACTCACCCGACTAGCGAATTACAATGAGCAGTTCCTC. Amino acid sequence: CASSELTRLANYNEQFL.

This clonotype was counted at least ten times. This chain links TRBV18 with TRBJ1-2, with no clear D. V lost 3 bases to trimming and J lost 4 bases, with 12 bases between them. Germline V lookup: CDR1 KGHSH, CDR2 LQKENI. The CDR3 is 14 residues long. The CDR3 reads CASSPTNTAYGYTF. The DNA for the CDR3 is TGTGCCAGCTCACCCACTAATACAGCCTATGGCTACACCTTC.

This clonotype has ten or more counts. The chain combines TRBV20-1 with TRBJ2-3; TRBD2 aligns across 8 bases. V shed 0 bases, J shed 8 bases, and the junction held 10 bases outside the gene matches. The germline V gene encodes CDR1 DFQATT and CDR2 SNEGSKA (reference sequence). CDR3 length equals 15 residues. This CDR3 is CSARDALAGPGTQYF. As DNA, the CDR3 is TGCAGTGCTAGAGATGCGCTAGCGGGCCCGGGTACGCAGTATTTT.

This chain links TRBV29-1 with TRBJ2-7, with 8 bases aligning to TRBD2. CDR1 and CDR2 from the germline V gene are SQVTM and ANQGSEA. V was pared by 5 bases and J by 4 bases, with 10 bases of the junction left unmatched. CDR3 length equals 14 residues. The CDR3 DNA reads as TGCAGCGTTCGGACCGGGGGGGCCCAATACGAGCAGTACTTC. This gives the protein CSVRTGGAQYEQYF.

This clonotype was recorded a few times. The chain carries TRBV7-2 and TRBJ2-1, with TRBD1 matching over 7 bases. The V segment lost 0 bases and the J segment 1 base; nucleotides outside the gene matches: 6. Germline V CDR1 and CDR2: SGHTA, FQGNSA. The CDR3 contains 17 residues. The CDR3 sequence: CASSLALTGTSYNEQFF. DNA of the CDR3: TGTGCCAGCAGCTTAGCCCTGACAGGGACGTCCTACAATGAGCAGTTCTTC.

This chain uses TRBV11-2 with TRBJ2-7; TRBD2 is a possible D gene (7 bases). CDR3 size: 16 residues. V shed 6 bases and J shed 2 bases, with 20 bases lying between them. The germline V gene has CDR1 SGHAT and CDR2 FQNNGV. CDR3 in amino acids: CASSYDGRGGAYEQYF. CDR3 nucleotide sequence: TGTGCCAGCAGTTACGATGGCAGGGGAGGGGCCTACGAGCAGTACTTC.